The present TCR beta chain was sequenced within a study of blood T cells in healthy people across ages. Trimming cost V 6 bases and J 7 bases; bases outside gene matches: 7. This CDR3 has 13 residues. This clonotype was detected ten times or more. Alongside a J-beta primer mix, a sample-barcoded 5' primer served in a second PCR lasting about 7 to 12 cycles. TCRdb recomputed calls from the 5' RACE reads with MiXCR, one row per CDR3 protein. The table has approximately 1.5 million distinct CDR3 sequences, about 31% seen once; the top ten hold about 11%. The gene calls are TRBV12-3 or TRBV12-4 and TRBJ2-5, with 8 positions matching TRBD2. The TCR originated in a woman aged 25 to 39 in good health. Source material: blood. In DNA, the CDR3 is TGTGCCAGCAGATTCAGTAGCGGGGCGACCCAGTACTTC. Amino acids: CASRFSSGATQYF.